Each of the 29 T cell receptor beta chains below was sequenced from the same sample in a study of CD8 T cells in ankylosing spondylitis. TCRdb re-called the 5' RACE reads through MiXCR, storing one row per CDR3 protein. The repertoire holds approximately 39,000 distinct CDR3 sequences, with about 11% as singletons. Source material: synovial fluid, either unsorted or a sorted T cell fraction (not recorded which). These receptors came from a male donor with ankylosing spondylitis.

This clonotype was seen only a few times. The chain carries TRBV12-3 or TRBV12-4 and TRBJ2-7, with TRBD2 matching 11 bases. Germline trimming cut 6 bases from V and 6 bases from J; bases unmatched to any gene: 4. The CDR3 length is 13 residues. For the CDR3, the DNA is TGTGCCAGCAGAGCTCTAGCGGGAGGCGAGCAGTACTTC. Translating gives CASRALAGGEQYF.

This clonotype was seen repeatedly, ten times or more. The chain combines TRBV20-1 with TRBJ2-3, with 10 bases identical to TRBD1. The V gene's germline CDR1 is DFQATT and CDR2 SNEGSKA (reference sequence). The CDR3 is 13 amino acids. After removal of 3 bases from V and 6 bases from J, the junction contained 3 bases not matched to a gene. The CDR3 nucleotides are TGCAGTGCTAGGGCGGGACAGGGGGATACGCAGTATTTT. Translated: CSARAGQGDTQYF.

The chain uses TRBV7-9 and TRBJ2-1, with 9 bases aligning to TRBD1. V was pared by 4 bases and J by 6 bases, with 13 bases of the junction left unmatched. Germline V gene lookup returns CDR1 SEHNR and CDR2 FQNEAQ (reference sequence). The CDR3 extends over 17 amino acids. DNA of the CDR3: TGTGCCAGCAGCTACGCTGGCCGGGACAGGGCCTCCAATGAGCAGTTCTTC. Protein: CASSYAGRDRASNEQFF.

CDR3 region: CASSPRGAGGNEQYF. The CDR3 DNA reads as TGTGCCAGCAGTCCCCGGGGAGCGGGAGGAAACGAGCAGTACTTC. This chain connects TRBV27 to TRBJ2-7; TRBD2 agrees at 9 bases. Germline V gives CDR1 MNHEY, CDR2 SMNVEV (reference sequence). Trimming at V came to 5 bases and at J to 5 bases, leaving 10 bases not matched to a gene. This CDR3 spans 15 amino acids.

This clonotype turned up a few times. The rearrangement joins TRBV11-2 to TRBJ2-5; TRBD2 matches at 9 bases. This CDR3 is built from 18 residues. CDR1 is SGHAT, CDR2 FQNNGV, per germline. J gave up 4 bases and V 1 base, and 13 bases lay outside the gene matches. The CDR3 DNA reads TGTGCCAGCAGCTTAGGAGGCTGGTGGCGGGAGGGCCGAGAGACCCAGTACTTC. Protein sequence: CASSLGGWWREGRETQYF.

This sequence joins TRBV20-1 and TRBJ2-7, with 10 nucleotides matching TRBD1. This CDR3 spans 14 amino acids. Trimming cost V 5 bases and J 5 bases; bases outside gene matches: 9. Germline CDR1 reads DFQATT; CDR2 reads SNEGSKA (reference sequence). The CDR3 sequence: CSAGVGQGFHEQYF. DNA of the CDR3: TGCAGTGCTGGAGTGGGACAGGGGTTCCACGAGCAGTACTTC.

In this sample, this clonotype turned up a few times. The chain joins TRBV4-3 to TRBJ2-1; D perhaps matches TRBD2 (6 bases). This CDR3 comprises 16 residues. The germline gives CDR1 LGHNA, CDR2 YSLEER. The V end was cut by 2 bases, the J end by 2 bases, with 13 bases between. The CDR3 sequence is CASSQMASVPYNEQFF. CDR3 sequence (DNA): TGCGCCAGCAGCCAAATGGCTAGCGTACCCTACAATGAGCAGTTCTTC.

This clonotype was picked up many times. This chain connects TRBV24-1 to TRBJ2-3, with D possibly being TRBD2 (6 bases). The germline V gene has CDR1 KGHDR and CDR2 SFDVKD. This CDR3 contains 15 residues. V gave up 0 bases and J gave up 6 bases, with 12 bases separating them. The CDR3 region has the DNA TGTGCCACCAGTGATTTGCATGGGGGGATCGATACGCAGTATTTT. Its translation is CATSDLHGGIDTQYF.

This clonotype was counted ten times or more. The chain uses TRBV20-1 and TRBJ2-1; D may be TRBD2 (6 bases). Germline V gene sequence: CDR1 DFQATT, CDR2 SNEGSKA (reference sequence). With 3 bases removed from V and 3 bases from J, the gap between germline ends came to 18 bases. The CDR3 extends over 16 amino acids. CDR3 sequence: CSASRPSATYYNEQFF. CDR3 DNA: TGCAGTGCTAGTAGGCCTAGCGCGACCTACTACAATGAGCAGTTCTTC.

In its sample, this clonotype was seen many times. V usage is TRBV2 and J usage is TRBJ2-7; D is ambiguous. V lost 3 bases and J lost 2, with 8 bases in between. The CDR3 is 13 amino acids. Germline loops: CDR1 SNHLY, CDR2 FYNNEI. CDR3 sequence: CASSDPRTYEQYF. CDR3 DNA: TGTGCCAGCAGTGACCCTCGGACCTACGAGCAGTACTTC.

This clonotype was detected ten times or more. The chain carries TRBV2 and TRBJ1-2; D is possibly TRBD1 (6 bases). This CDR3 comprises 11 residues. Germline CDR1 SNHLY, CDR2 FYNNEI. Trimming took off 4 bases at V and 6 bases at J, with 6 bases between the two ends. CDR3 amino acids: CASSAGDGYTF. DNA of the CDR3: TGTGCCAGCAGTGCAGGGGATGGCTACACCTTC.

The J gene is TRBJ1-1, the V gene TRBV7-8; D is unclear. The CDR3 totals 14 residues. The germline V and J ends were trimmed by 5 bases and 4 bases, with 14 bases remaining between them. CDR1 SGHVS and CDR2 FQNEAQ come from the germline V gene. This CDR3 reads CASSPTRVLTEAFF. CDR3 coding DNA: TGTGCCAGCAGCCCAACTCGGGTGCTCACTGAAGCTTTCTTT.

The chain has TRBV20-1 and TRBJ1-1; D is uncertain. V gave up 3 bases and J gave up 4 bases, with 6 bases separating them. The CDR3 spans 11 residues. Germline lookup yields CDR1 DFQATT and CDR2 SNEGSKA (reference sequence). The CDR3 here is CSARLRTEAFF. In nucleotides, the CDR3 is TGCAGTGCTAGGTTGCGCACTGAAGCTTTCTTT.

The chain couples TRBV29-1 to TRBJ2-1, with TRBD2 matching 7 bases. The CDR3 extends over 14 amino acids. The germline V gene encodes CDR1 SQVTM and CDR2 ANQGSEA. The V segment lost 3 bases and the J segment 8 bases; nucleotides outside the gene matches: 10. The DNA of the CDR3 is TGCAGCGTTGACGCGGGAGCTGGTAAGGATGAGCAGTTCTTC. It translates to CSVDAGAGKDEQFF.

This clonotype occurred a few times. The chain carries TRBV10-3 and TRBJ1-2, with TRBD1 matching 7 bases. This CDR3 contains 15 residues. Germline values: CDR1 ENHRY, CDR2 SYGVKD. The junction had 7 bases not matched to a gene; V was cut back by 2 bases and J by 4 bases. This CDR3 is CAISELTGKSYGYTF. The CDR3 nucleotides are TGTGCCATCAGTGAGCTGACAGGGAAAAGCTATGGCTACACCTTC.

This clonotype has at least ten counts. This chain connects TRBV20-1 to TRBJ1-4, with D perhaps TRBD1 (5 bases). Trimming removed 4 bases from V and 5 bases from J, with 17 bases in between. CDR1 and CDR2 from the germline V gene are DFQATT and SNEGSKA (reference sequence). CDR3 length: 15 amino acids. CDR3 nucleotide sequence: TGCAGTGCTACTCCTCTCAGGGTTTTCAATGAAAAACTGTTTTTT. This translates into CSATPLRVFNEKLFF.

This clonotype appeared many times. The genes are TRBV7-8 and TRBJ1-1; D call uncertain. The CDR3 length is 14 residues. Germline CDR1 is SGHVS and CDR2 is FQNEAQ. Between the trimmed V and J ends, which lost 5 bases and 1 base, there was a span of 11 bases. CDR3 amino acids: CASSLRHGNTEAFF. The CDR3 nucleotides are TGTGCCAGCAGCCTCAGGCATGGGAACACTGAAGCTTTCTTT.

The V gene is TRBV11-2, the J gene TRBJ2-2; D is uncertain. CDR3 length equals 17 residues. The germline V gene has CDR1 SGHAT and CDR2 FQNNGV. V shed 2 bases and J shed 3 bases, with 16 bases lying between them. CDR3: CASSLFSQTLHTGELFF. DNA of the CDR3: TGTGCCAGCAGCTTATTTTCGCAGACACTCCACACCGGGGAGCTGTTTTTT.

Only a few counts were recorded for this clonotype. The chain joins TRBV5-1 to TRBJ2-7, with 7 bases lining up with TRBD2. This CDR3 comprises 15 residues. The V segment lost 2 bases and the J segment 6 bases; nucleotides outside the gene matches: 11. Germline V gene data show CDR1 as SGHRS and CDR2 as YFSETQ. This CDR3 reads CASSFGIQRDSEQYF. DNA for the CDR3: TGCGCCAGCAGCTTCGGAATCCAGCGGGACTCCGAGCAGTACTTC.

The chain couples TRBV21-1 to TRBJ2-3; the table's TRBD2 call for D was not verified on the DNA. TRBV21-1 is described as a pseudogene. The CDR3 sequence is 19 residues long. The CDR3: CASTQPKPPGGGSTDTQYF. The CDR3 coding sequence is TGTGCCAGCACCCAACCGAAACCCCCGGGAGGGGGAAGCACAGATACGCAGTATTTT.

This clonotype was detected ten times or more. This sequence joins TRBV12-3 or TRBV12-4 and TRBJ2-7; D remains unclear. V lost 7 bases and J 1 base, leaving 11 bases between the germline ends. The length of the CDR3 is 13 residues. This chain's CDR3 is CASKNTGSYEQYF. The CDR3 DNA reads as TGTGCCAGCAAGAACACCGGTTCCTACGAGCAGTACTTC.

This clonotype appeared a few times. The V call is TRBV7-8, the J call TRBJ2-5; unclear D gene. The germline V gene has CDR1 SGHVS and CDR2 FQNEAQ. The CDR3 extends over 14 amino acids. The ends were cut back, 2 bases at V and 5 bases at J, with 12 bases in the middle. In DNA, the CDR3 is TGTGCCAGCAGCTTAATGGATCCCGGGGAGACCCAGTACTTC. Amino acid sequence: CASSLMDPGETQYF. Combining the CDR3 with reference TRBV7-8 and TRBJ2-5 gives the whole variable domain GAGVSQSPRYKVAKRGQDVALRCDPISGHVSLFWYQQALGQGPEFLTYFQNEAQLDKSGLPSDRFFAERPEGSVSTLKIQRTQQEDSAVYLCASSLMDPGETQYFGPGTRLLVL.

In this sample, this clonotype turned up many times. The chain uses TRBV2 and TRBJ2-7; D may match TRBD1 or TRBD2 (6 bases each). The germline V gene encodes CDR1 SNHLY and CDR2 FYNNEI. Trimming took off 7 bases at V and 1 base at J, with 20 bases between the two ends. The CDR3 length is 16 residues. The CDR3 nucleotides are TGTGCCAGCACCGAGGGGGGACATCGATATTCCTACGAGCAGTACTTC. Translated, it gives CASTEGGHRYSYEQYF.

This clonotype occurred many times. The chain recombines TRBV7-6 with TRBJ2-7; 8 bases agree with TRBD2. Germline V gene lookup returns CDR1 SGHVS and CDR2 FNYEAQ. J was trimmed by 0 bases and V by 4 bases; bases with no gene match: 2. This CDR3 spans 14 amino acids. CDR3 sequence (DNA): TGTGCCAGCAGCTCGGGACTAGTCTCCTACGAGCAGTACTTC. It is translated as CASSSGLVSYEQYF.

This clonotype was detected many times. The chain joins TRBV7-8 to TRBJ2-3; D unclear. Trimming took 5 bases from V and 3 from J, leaving 9 bases between them. From germline, CDR1 is SGHVS and CDR2 FQNEAQ. The CDR3 runs to 13 residues. The CDR3: CASSRSTTDTQYF. In nucleotides, the CDR3 is TGTGCCAGCAGCCGCTCAACGACAGATACGCAGTATTTT.

In nucleotides, the CDR3 is TGCGCCAGCACAGCCGAGGGAACCTTCTACGAGCAGTACTTC. Amino acid sequence: CASTAEGTFYEQYF. The chain uses TRBV5-1 and TRBJ2-7; D possibly corresponds to TRBD2 (5 bases). This CDR3 comprises 14 residues. The V and J ends lost 6 bases and 3 bases respectively, with 16 bases between them. Germline CDR1 and CDR2: SGHRS and YFSETQ.

The rearrangement joins TRBV7-9 to TRBJ2-2, with D possibly TRBD2 on 5 matching bases. Per germline, CDR1 SEHNR and CDR2 FQNEAQ (reference sequence). Trimming cost V 6 bases and J 2 bases, with 16 bases left between them. The CDR3 extends over 16 amino acids. The DNA for the CDR3 is TGTGCCAGCAGACGTGGGTACAGACTAAACACCGGGGAGCTGTTTTTT. Translating it yields CASRRGYRLNTGELFF.

This chain links TRBV20-1 with TRBJ2-3; 8 bases map to TRBD1. J gave up 3 bases and V 5 bases, and 10 bases lay outside the gene matches. The germline gives CDR1 DFQATT, CDR2 SNEGSKA (reference sequence). This CDR3 comprises 15 residues. DNA of the CDR3: TGCAGTGCTCCATGGGTGACAGGGGCGACAGATACGCAGTATTTT. Residues: CSAPWVTGATDTQYF.

This clonotype was observed at least ten times. The chain links TRBV4-3 to TRBJ2-1; D might be TRBD2 (5 bases). The V and J ends lost 2 bases and 1 base respectively, with 12 bases between them. The CDR3 is 16 residues long. Germline loops: CDR1 LGHNA, CDR2 YSLEER. The CDR3 spells CASSQRSGTSYNEQFF. As DNA, the CDR3 is TGCGCCAGCAGCCAAAGGAGCGGAACTTCCTACAATGAGCAGTTCTTC.